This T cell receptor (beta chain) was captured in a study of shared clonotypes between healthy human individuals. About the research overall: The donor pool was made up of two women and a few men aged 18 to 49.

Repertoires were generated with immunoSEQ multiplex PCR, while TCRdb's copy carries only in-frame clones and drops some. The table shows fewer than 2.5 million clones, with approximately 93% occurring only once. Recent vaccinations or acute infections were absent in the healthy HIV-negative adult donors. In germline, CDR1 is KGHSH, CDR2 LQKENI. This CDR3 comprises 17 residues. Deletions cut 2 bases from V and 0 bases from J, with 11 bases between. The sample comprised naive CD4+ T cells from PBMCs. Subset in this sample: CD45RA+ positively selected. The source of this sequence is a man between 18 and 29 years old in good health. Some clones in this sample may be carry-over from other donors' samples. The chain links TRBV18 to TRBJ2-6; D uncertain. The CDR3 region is CASSPTYESSGANVLTF. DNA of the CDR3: TGTGCCAGCTCACCAACATACGAAAGCTCTGGGGCCAACGTCCTGACTTTC.